These 25 T cell receptor beta chains were all obtained from the same sample, sequenced in a study of blood T cell repertoires in COVID-19. Generated by immunoSEQ multiplex PCR, the TCRdb table keeps only in-frame clones and is missing some. There are 200,000 to 250,000 clones in the sample; roughly 90% occur only once, and about 15% lies in the top ten. The source material was PBMCs or T cells enriched from blood (not recorded which). The origin of the receptors is a man aged 30 to 45 who had been exposed to COVID-19.

This clone was found a few times. The rearrangement uses TRBV7-9 and TRBJ2-1; D may be TRBD2 (8 bases). The V end was cut by 9 bases, the J end by 13 bases, with 16 bases between. Germline CDR1 is SEHNR and CDR2 is FQNEAQ (reference sequence). CDR3 length: 11 residues. The CDR3 sequence is CASREGALQFF. The CDR3, as DNA: TGTGCCAGTCGGGAGGGGGCATTACAGTTCTTC. Combining the CDR3 with reference TRBV7-9 and TRBJ2-1 gives the whole variable domain DTGVSQNPRHKITKRGQNVTFRCDPISEHNRLYWYRQTLGQGPEFLTYFQNEAQLEKSRLLSDRFSAERPKGSFSTLEIQRTEQGDSAMYLCASREGALQFFGPGTRLTVL.

This clone came up once. The J gene is TRBJ1-4, the V gene TRBV7-9; TRBD1 matches at 9 bases. J was trimmed by 6 bases and V by 4 bases; bases with no gene match: 6. This CDR3 is built from 15 residues. Germline V lookup: CDR1 SEHNR, CDR2 FQNEAQ (reference sequence). The CDR3: CASSSPRTGDEKLFF. CDR3 nucleotide sequence: TGTGCCAGCAGCTCCCCGCGGACAGGGGATGAAAAACTGTTTTTT.

The chain combines TRBV14 with TRBJ1-6; D perhaps matches TRBD1 (5 bases). CDR1 and CDR2 (germline): SGHDN, FVKESK. V was trimmed by 6 bases and J by 3 bases, leaving 12 bases between them. The CDR3 extends over 15 amino acids. This chain's CDR3 is CASSLGDFYNSPLHF. CDR3 nucleotide sequence: TGTGCCAGCAGTCTAGGGGATTTCTATAATTCACCCCTCCACTTT.

This clone was detected once. The chain couples TRBV6-2 or TRBV6-3 to TRBJ2-7; TRBD1 aligns across 10 bases. The CDR3 totals 17 residues. Germline CDR1 MNHEY, CDR2 SVGEGT. The ends lost 4 bases at V and 3 bases at J; junction bases unmatched: 12. The CDR3 sequence: CASSFQPAGTGDYEQYF. Written as DNA, the CDR3 is TGTGCCAGCAGTTTTCAGCCCGCCGGGACAGGGGACTACGAGCAGTACTTC.

The J gene is TRBJ1-5, the V gene TRBV11-2, with no clear D. Trimming removed 5 bases at V and 10 bases at J, with 24 bases between. The length of the CDR3 is 16 residues. Germline V gene lookup returns CDR1 SGHAT and CDR2 FQNNGV. This chain's CDR3 is CASSRTLITTHHPQHF. The CDR3 DNA reads as TGTGCCAGCAGCCGAACCCTTATCACTACCCACCATCCCCAGCATTTT.

This chain joins TRBV30 and TRBJ1-1; no clear D. Per germline, CDR1 GTSNPN and CDR2 SVGIG (reference sequence). The CDR3 has 12 amino acids. The V gene lost 1 base and the J gene lost 10 bases, with 13 bases spanning the gap. DNA for the CDR3: TGTGCCTGGAGTGGTGGTTGGCGGGCAGCTTTCTTT. Protein product: CAWSGGWRAAFF.

The chain couples TRBV4-1 to TRBJ1-1, with 8 bases fitting TRBD1. From germline, CDR1 is MGHRA and CDR2 YSYEKL. Trimming took 4 bases from V and 1 from J; bases not matched to a gene: 8. This CDR3 comprises 16 residues. Here the CDR3 DNA reads TGCGCCAGCAGCCGACGAGGCGGGACAGGGAACACTGAAGCTTTCTTT. This sequence encodes CASSRRGGTGNTEAFF.

This sequence joins TRBV24-1 and TRBJ2-2, with 7 positions matching TRBD1. Per the germline V gene, CDR1 is KGHDR and CDR2 is SFDVKD. V dropped 11 bases and J dropped 5; count of bases not matched to a gene: 7. This CDR3 has 13 residues. The CDR3 sequence: CAIRQGVTGELFF. Written as DNA, the CDR3 is TGTGCCATTCGACAGGGCGTAACCGGGGAGCTGTTTTTT.

The CDR3 sequence: CATTTGGNEKLFF. The CDR3 DNA sequence: TGTGCCACCACTACGGGTGGTAATGAAAAACTGTTTTTT. This chain joins TRBV10-3 and TRBJ1-4; D is ambiguous. From germline, CDR1 is ENHRY and CDR2 SYGVKD. Trimming pared 10 bases from V and 4 bases from J, leaving 13 bases between. CDR3 length: 13 residues.

The chain is built from TRBV5-1 and TRBJ2-1, with D perhaps TRBD2 (7 bases). The V gene lost 4 bases and the J gene lost 8 bases, with 16 bases spanning the gap. This CDR3 comprises 14 residues. Germline V gives CDR1 SGHRS, CDR2 YFSETQ. This CDR3 reads CASSGGGGPDEQFF. The CDR3 coding sequence is TGCGCCAGCAGCGGAGGGGGAGGGCCGGATGAGCAGTTCTTC.

The genes are TRBV7-4 and TRBJ2-3; TRBD2 aligns across 12 bases. The CDR3 spans 19 residues. The V and J ends lost 1 base and 3 bases, in that order; junction bases with no gene match: 11. The germline gives CDR1 SGHVT, CDR2 SQSDAQ. CDR3 sequence: CASSLGSPTSGGLTDTQYF. The DNA of the CDR3 is TGTGCCAGCAGCTTAGGATCCCCAACTAGCGGGGGGCTAACAGATACGCAGTATTTT.

This chain joins TRBV10-3 and TRBJ2-1, with no clear D. The CDR3 runs to 16 residues. Between the trimmed V and J ends, which lost 0 bases and 7 bases, there was a span of 16 bases. CDR1 and CDR2 (germline): ENHRY, SYGVKD. The CDR3 sequence: CAISESTRSSLNEQFF. CDR3 bases: TGTGCCATCAGTGAGTCGACGCGTAGCAGTTTAAATGAGCAGTTCTTC.

This chain connects TRBV2 to TRBJ1-2; D is undetermined. Germline CDR1 and CDR2: SNHLY and FYNNEI. V lost 10 bases to trimming and J lost 3 bases, with 18 bases between them. The CDR3 consists of 14 residues. The CDR3 reads CATQGPWRDYGYTF. The CDR3 nucleotides read TGTGCCACCCAAGGTCCCTGGCGGGACTATGGCTACACCTTC.

The chain has TRBV7-2 and TRBJ2-5; 8 bases are a match to TRBD2. The junction had 13 bases not matched to a gene; V was cut back by 6 bases and J by 4 bases. Germline V gene sequence: CDR1 SGHTA, CDR2 FQGNSA. The CDR3 is made up of 16 amino acids. The CDR3: CASRSTGGVGLETQYF. The CDR3 DNA reads TGTGCCAGCAGATCCACCGGGGGGGTTGGTTTAGAGACCCAGTACTTC.

V gene TRBV9 combines with J gene TRBJ1-6; 9 bases are shared with TRBD1. Germline CDR1 reads SGDLS; CDR2 reads YYNGEE. This CDR3 comprises 17 residues. J lost 10 bases, V lost 0 bases, and 11 bases had no gene match. The CDR3 DNA reads TGTGCCAGCAGCGTAGCCCGTTACGACAGGGGGGACTCACCCCTCCACTTT. Its translation is CASSVARYDRGDSPLHF.

CDR3 sequence (DNA): TGTGCCAGTAGTCTTGGGACAAGGAACACCGGGGAGCTGTTTTTT. Encoded protein: CASSLGTRNTGELFF. The genes are TRBV19 and TRBJ2-2, with D possibly matching TRBD1 (6 bases). V gave up 5 bases and J gave up 1 base, with 11 bases separating them. There are 15 residues in the CDR3. Germline CDR1 LNHDA, CDR2 SQIVND (reference sequence).

The V and J genes are TRBV11-2 and TRBJ2-2; unclear D gene. This CDR3 region has 15 residues. CDR1 and CDR2 from the germline V gene are SGHAT and FQNNGV. The germline V and J ends were trimmed by 3 bases and 2 bases, with 10 bases remaining between them. CDR3 coding DNA: TGTGCCAGCAGCTTTTTGGCAGATAACACCGGGGAGCTGTTTTTT. Translated: CASSFLADNTGELFF.

The rearrangement links TRBV7-2 to TRBJ2-7; 12 bases are shared with TRBD1. CDR3 length equals 16 residues. In germline, CDR1 is SGHTA, CDR2 FQGNSA. V dropped 5 bases and J dropped 4; count of bases not matched to a gene: 9. The CDR3 coding sequence is TGTGCCAGCAGCGTAGGGACAGGGGGCTATGTTTACGAGCAGTACTTC. The encoded protein is CASSVGTGGYVYEQYF.

The chain combines TRBV9 with TRBJ2-7; 10 bases are a match to TRBD1. With V trimmed by 4 bases and J by 5 bases, 12 bases remained unmatched. CDR3 length: 16 amino acids. The V gene's germline CDR1 is SGDLS and CDR2 YYNGEE. In nucleotides, the CDR3 is TGTGCCAGCAGCCCCAATTTGGGACAGGGGAAGAACGAGCAGTACTTC. Amino acids: CASSPNLGQGKNEQYF.

The rearrangement links TRBV5-1 to TRBJ2-5; TRBD2 agrees at 8 bases. The length of the CDR3 is 15 residues. The trim removed 0 bases at V and 5 bases at J, leaving 6 bases unmatched. Germline V gives CDR1 SGHRS, CDR2 YFSETQ. The CDR3 nucleotides read TGCGCCAGCAGCTTGGGGACGGGGGGGCCGGAGACCCAGTACTTC. Its translation: CASSLGTGGPETQYF.

The chain recombines TRBV12-3 or TRBV12-4 with TRBJ1-1; 8 positions agree with TRBD1. The CDR3 sequence is 12 residues long. J was trimmed by 8 bases and V by 5 bases; bases with no gene match: 4. The CDR3 sequence: CASSVTGGEAFF. As DNA, the CDR3 is TGTGCCAGCAGTGTAACAGGGGGGGAAGCTTTCTTT.

The rearrangement links TRBV11-2 to TRBJ2-5; TRBD2 is a possible D gene (7 bases). Germline CDR1 and CDR2: SGHAT and FQNNGV. The CDR3 consists of 12 residues. Trimming took 5 bases from V and 12 from J, leaving 16 bases between them. CDR3 amino acids: CASSPGGGQEYF. The CDR3 bases are TGTGCCAGCAGCCCCGGCGGGGGCCAGGAGTACTTC.

The rearrangement links TRBV4-1 to TRBJ1-4; D is possibly TRBD1 (5 bases). V lost 10 bases, J lost 8 bases, and 23 bases lay in between. CDR1 is MGHRA and CDR2 is YSYEKL in the germline V gene. The CDR3 is made up of 15 amino acids. CDR3 amino acids: CATSLWEGISEKLFF. CDR3 DNA: TGCGCCACCTCCCTCTGGGAGGGGATAAGCGAAAAACTGTTTTTT.

The rearrangement joins TRBV29-1 to TRBJ2-1, with 7 nucleotides matching TRBD1. The germline V gene has CDR1 SQVTM and CDR2 ANQGSEA. This CDR3 has 12 residues. Germline trimming cut 7 bases from V and 9 bases from J; bases unmatched to any gene: 9. The CDR3 reads CSGQGPGSEQFF. The CDR3 nucleotides read TGCAGCGGACAGGGACCCGGCTCTGAGCAGTTCTTC.

This chain uses TRBV19 with TRBJ1-2; D perhaps matches TRBD1 (5 bases). V lost 8 bases, J lost 2 bases, and 18 bases lay in between. CDR1 and CDR2 (germline): LNHDA, SQIVND (reference sequence). The CDR3 spans 15 residues. The CDR3 protein is CASQEQGSTNYGYTF. CDR3 in DNA: TGTGCCAGTCAAGAGCAGGGATCTACGAACTATGGCTACACCTTC.